The rows below give T cell receptor beta chains drawn from one sample of a study of identical twins. TCRdb reprocessed the 5' RACE reads via MiXCR and lists one record per CDR3 protein. The repertoire includes 700,000 or so distinct CDR3 sequences, less than 10% of them detected once, and roughly 0.9% sits in the top ten. These data were also filed under a second study, of yellow fever vaccine responses in identical twins.

The sequenced sample consisted of PBMCs. Receptor source: a woman aged 18-29 years in good health. The CDR3 runs from the conserved cysteine through the conserved F or W. A D gene is named only where the DNA matches it firmly. Not every row has a clone size; where given, it reads once, few, many or a size class.

d_call	j_call	clone_size	cdr3_length	v_call	cdr3_aa	cdr3_nt
.	TRBJ2-4	few	14	TRBV18	CASSPGAAKNIQYF	TGTGCCAGCTCACCAGGGGCGGCCAAAAACATTCAGTACTTC
.	TRBJ2-3	.	16	TRBV7-2	CASSLAGLGRGDTQYF	TGTGCCAGCAGCTTAGCGGGACTGGGACGAGGAGATACGCAGTATTTT
TRBD1	TRBJ2-1	.	24	TRBV6-2/TRBV6-3	CASSYPRGTGNLGPTFGQYNEQFF	TGTGCCAGCAGTTACCCGAGGGGGACAGGGAACTTGGGGCCAACTTTTGGTCAGTACAATGAGCAGTTCTTC
TRBD2	TRBJ2-2	.	15	TRBV12-3/TRBV12-4	CASTAGTTNTGELFF	TGTGCCAGCACCGCCGGGACTACCAACACCGGGGAGCTGTTTTTT
TRBD2	TRBJ2-7	many	17	TRBV12-3/TRBV12-4	CASSFYLAGGLPYEQYF	TGTGCCAGCAGTTTCTACCTAGCGGGGGGCCTCCCCTACGAGCAGTACTTC
.	TRBJ2-7	.	13	TRBV29-1	CSATWGGSYEQYF	TGCAGCGCCACCTGGGGCGGTTCCTACGAGCAGTACTTC
TRBD1	TRBJ2-3	many	17	TRBV5-1	CASTSAVTGASTDTQYF	TGCGCCAGCACAAGCGCCGTGACAGGGGCGAGCACAGATACGCAGTATTTT
.	TRBJ2-1	.	15	TRBV24-1	CATSDLSTSYDEQFF	TGTGCCACCAGTGATTTATCTACTAGTTACGATGAGCAGTTCTTC
.	TRBJ2-3	few	17	TRBV4-3	CASSQNIGSGSTDTQYF	TGCGCCAGCAGCCAGAATATCGGCAGCGGGAGCACAGATACGCAGTATTTT
.	TRBJ2-7	.	13	TRBV6-2/TRBV6-3	CASSWPGPYEQYF	TGTGCCAGCAGTTGGCCGGGGCCCTACGAGCAGTACTTC
.	TRBJ2-2	few	16	TRBV5-1	CASSPGDRGNTGELFF	TGCGCCAGCAGCCCGGGAGACAGAGGGAACACCGGGGAGCTGTTTTTT
TRBD2	TRBJ2-2	many	16	TRBV12-3/TRBV12-4	CASSRRLAGDTGELFF	TGTGCCAGCAGTAGACGTCTAGCGGGAGACACCGGGGAGCTGTTTTTT
.	TRBJ2-2	.	15	TRBV4-1	CASSQELVVTGELFF	TGCGCCAGCAGCCAAGAGTTGGTAGTTACCGGGGAGCTGTTTTTT
TRBD2	TRBJ2-1	.	15	TRBV10-3	CAIRGTSGRVYEQFF	TGTGCCATCAGGGGGACTAGCGGGAGAGTCTATGAGCAGTTCTTC
.	TRBJ2-7	.	15	TRBV6-2/TRBV6-3	CASRPRGGLGYEQYF	TGTGCCAGCAGACCTCGCGGCGGACTCGGGTACGAGCAGTACTTC
TRBD1	TRBJ2-7	few	20	TRBV10-3	CAIRGGDSGTGPSKAYEQYF	TGTGCCATCAGAGGGGGGGACTCCGGGACAGGGCCCTCAAAGGCCTACGAGCAGTACTTC
.	TRBJ2-5	few	14	TRBV7-9	CASSQRRGQETQYF	TGTGCCAGCAGCCAGCGACGGGGTCAAGAGACCCAGTACTTC
TRBD1	TRBJ2-7	few	17	TRBV6-5	CASSYGQGGSGSYEQYF	TGTGCCAGCAGTTACGGACAGGGTGGAAGCGGTTCCTACGAGCAGTACTTC
TRBD2	TRBJ2-3	many	15	TRBV29-1	CSVTGTSGGSDTQYF	TGCAGCGTAACCGGGACTAGCGGGGGGTCAGATACGCAGTATTTT
TRBD1	TRBJ2-7	many	15	TRBV6-1	CASSGTGTGPSEQYF	TGTGCCAGCAGTGGAACTGGGACAGGCCCTTCCGAGCAGTACTTC
.	TRBJ2-7	many	14	TRBV6-5	CASSSTGTPNEQYF	TGTGCCAGCAGTTCTACCGGGACTCCAAACGAGCAGTACTTC
.	TRBJ2-7	.	14	TRBV18	CASSPMTVHSEQYF	TGTGCCAGCTCGCCTATGACAGTCCACAGCGAGCAGTACTTC
.	TRBJ2-1	.	16	TRBV11-2	CASSPRLGKFNDEQFF	TGTGCCAGCAGCCCTCGACTGGGGAAATTCAACGATGAGCAGTTCTTC
.	TRBJ2-2	few	15	TRBV19	CASSIIQANTGELFF	TGTGCCAGTAGTATTATACAGGCGAACACCGGGGAGCTGTTTTTT
TRBD1	TRBJ2-5	many	17	TRBV15	CATSRGSDRGLSETQYF	TGTGCCACCAGCAGAGGATCGGACAGGGGGCTATCAGAGACCCAGTACTTC
TRBD2	TRBJ2-1	many	16	TRBV10-3	CAISEAALAVYNEQFF	TGTGCCATCAGTGAGGCCGCGCTAGCGGTCTACAATGAGCAGTTCTTC
TRBD1	TRBJ2-1	.	15	TRBV7-3	CASSSRDRGDNEQFF	TGTGCCAGCAGCTCCCGGGACAGGGGGGACAATGAGCAGTTCTTC
.	TRBJ2-2	.	15	TRBV25-1	CASSTGQSNTGELFF	TGTGCCAGCAGTACTGGACAGTCGAACACCGGGGAGCTGTTTTTT
TRBD2	TRBJ2-1	.	15	TRBV2	CASREVLAGVDEQFF	TGTGCCAGCAGAGAGGTACTAGCGGGGGTTGATGAGCAGTTCTTC
.	TRBJ2-7	.	16	TRBV5-6	CASSLRDPTGMYEQYF	TGTGCCAGCAGCTTGAGGGACCCCACGGGCATGTACGAGCAGTACTTC
TRBD1	TRBJ2-3	.	17	TRBV7-9	CASSLGRDRGPPDTQYF	TGTGCCAGCAGCTTAGGCCGGGACAGGGGGCCCCCAGATACGCAGTATTTT
.	TRBJ2-3	.	14	TRBV27	CASSLLGFTDTQYF	TGTGCCAGCAGTTTATTGGGATTCACAGATACGCAGTATTTT
.	TRBJ2-3	.	12	TRBV30	CAWSVLTGESHF	TGTGCCTGGAGTGTACTAACGGGAGAGTCTCATTTT
.	TRBJ2-7	few	14	TRBV7-2	CASTQGRGEDEQYF	TGTGCCAGCACCCAGGGCAGGGGAGAGGACGAGCAGTACTTC
TRBD1	TRBJ2-7	many	13	TRBV12-3/TRBV12-4	CASNRDRVYEQYF	TGTGCCAGCAACCGGGACAGGGTCTACGAGCAGTACTTC
.	TRBJ2-3	.	17	TRBV4-1	CASSQEKALGVTDTQYF	TGCGCCAGCAGCCAAGAAAAGGCCCTGGGGGTCACAGATACGCAGTATTTT
.	TRBJ1-3	few	15	TRBV12-3/TRBV12-4	CASSPSPGIGNTIYF	TGTGCCAGCAGTCCCTCGCCGGGGATCGGAAACACCATATATTTT
.	TRBJ2-5	.	16	TRBV4-1	CASSQVEGNGGETQYF	TGCGCCAGCAGCCAAGTCGAGGGTAATGGGGGAGAGACCCAGTACTTC
.	TRBJ1-2	few	15	TRBV25-1	CASSEKGYGTHGYTF	TGTGCCAGCAGTGAAAAAGGGTACGGGACCCATGGCTACACCTTC
TRBD2	TRBJ2-1	few	16	TRBV9	CASSVTTSGVYNEQFF	TGTGCCAGCAGCGTTACGACTAGCGGGGTTTACAATGAGCAGTTCTTC
.	TRBJ2-3	many	14	TRBV29-1	CSVETFGSTDTQYF	TGCAGCGTTGAAACGTTCGGCAGCACAGATACGCAGTATTTT
.	TRBJ2-5	.	15	TRBV15	CATSRDWSLQETQYF	TGTGCCACCAGCAGAGATTGGTCTCTCCAAGAGACCCAGTACTTC
.	TRBJ2-1	many	12	TRBV20-1	CSATSGYNEQFF	TGCAGTGCTACATCGGGCTACAATGAGCAGTTCTTC
.	TRBJ1-5	many	18	TRBV29-1	CSVALSRRALGGNQPQHF	TGCAGCGTGGCTTTAAGCCGCAGGGCACTCGGAGGCAATCAGCCCCAGCATTTT
.	TRBJ2-1	.	14	TRBV12-3/TRBV12-4	CASSFGTAPYEQFF	TGTGCCAGCAGTTTCGGGACCGCTCCCTACGAGCAGTTCTTC
TRBD2	TRBJ2-1	once	14	TRBV2	CASTPGLASNEQFF	TGTGCCAGCACTCCGGGACTAGCATCCAATGAGCAGTTCTTC